Below are 27 T cell receptor beta chains sequenced from a single sample in a study of blood T cell repertoires in COVID-19. TCRdb keeps only in-frame clones here, not all; method: immunoSEQ multiplex PCR. The sample yields 75,000 to 85,000 clones, about 90% seen once. Sequenced sample: peripheral blood. These receptors all come from a human donor in a cohort sampled during active COVID-19.

V usage is TRBV3-1 (or the pseudogene TRBV3-2) and J usage is TRBJ1-1; D possibly corresponds to TRBD1 (5 bases). The CDR3 extends over 16 amino acids. Germline lookup yields CDR1 LGHDT and CDR2 YNNKEL (reference sequence). V lost 0 bases and J 5 bases, leaving 16 bases between the germline ends. CDR3 nucleotide sequence: TGTGCCAGCAGCCAAGATCGTGCAGGGCCTTTAACTGAAGCTTTCTTT. It codes for CASSQDRAGPLTEAFF.

To note about this clone: Distinct nucleotide sequences in the sample also encode this CDR3. The chain carries TRBV3-1 (or the pseudogene TRBV3-2) and TRBJ1-1, with D tentatively TRBD1 (5 bases). Per the germline V gene, CDR1 is LGHDT and CDR2 is YNNKEL (reference sequence). V was clipped by 3 bases and J by 1 base, with 9 bases between them. The CDR3 length is 14 residues. The CDR3 DNA reads as TGTGCCAGCAGCCAGCCAGGGCCGAACACTGAAGCTTTCTTT. Amino acids: CASSQPGPNTEAFF.

The chain joins TRBV19 to TRBJ2-5; a possible D gene is TRBD1 (6 bases). The length of the CDR3 is 14 residues. Trimming shortened V by 5 bases and J by 1 base, and 11 bases separated the two germline ends. The germline V gene has CDR1 LNHDA and CDR2 SQIVND (reference sequence). This CDR3 is CASSGGQSQETQYF. The CDR3 DNA reads as TGTGCCAGTAGTGGGGGACAAAGCCAAGAGACCCAGTACTTC.

The chain recombines TRBV27 with TRBJ2-2; 10 bases align to TRBD2. Germline V gene sequence: CDR1 MNHEY, CDR2 SMNVEV (reference sequence). After removal of 6 bases from V and 5 bases from J, the junction contained 12 bases not matched to a gene. This CDR3 is built from 17 residues. CDR3 residues: CASSRTLSGRRTGELFF. CDR3 DNA sequence: TGTGCCAGCAGCCGAACCCTTAGCGGGAGGCGGACCGGGGAGCTGTTTTTT.

This clone was counted a few times. The chain uses TRBV2 and TRBJ1-5, with D maybe TRBD1 (5 bases). V was clipped by 6 bases and J by 0 bases, with 12 bases between them. There are 15 residues in the CDR3. Per the germline V gene, CDR1 is SNHLY and CDR2 is FYNNEI. The CDR3 spells CASRGGAVSNQPQHF. CDR3 coding DNA: TGTGCCAGCAGAGGAGGGGCTGTTAGCAATCAGCCCCAGCATTTT.

The DNA of the CDR3 is TGTGCCAGCAGCCCTAGCGGGAAGAGCACAGATACGCAGTATTTT. Its translation: CASSPSGKSTDTQYF. This chain connects TRBV7-2 to TRBJ2-3, with TRBD2 identical over 9 bases. After removal of 5 bases from V and 0 bases from J, the junction contained 3 bases not matched to a gene. The CDR3 runs to 15 residues. Germline loops: CDR1 SGHTA, CDR2 FQGNSA.

The rearrangement links TRBV2 to TRBJ2-7, with 9 bases identical to TRBD1. This CDR3 spans 13 amino acids. In germline, CDR1 is SNHLY, CDR2 FYNNEI. The V and J ends lost 6 bases and 6 bases, in that order; junction bases with no gene match: 6. The chain's CDR3 is CASSAGTGSEQYF. Written as DNA, the CDR3 is TGTGCCAGCAGCGCCGGGACAGGGAGCGAGCAGTACTTC.

This rearrangement joins TRBV13 to TRBJ2-7, with 9 bases that match TRBD1. Germline CDR1 reads PRHDT; CDR2 reads FYEKMQ (reference sequence). This CDR3 has 15 amino acids. With V trimmed by 0 bases and J by 4 bases, 4 bases remained unmatched. The CDR3 sequence: CASSLGRTGVYEQYF. The DNA for the CDR3 is TGTGCCAGCAGCTTAGGTCGGACAGGGGTGTACGAGCAGTACTTC.

The chain couples TRBV28 to TRBJ2-2; 10 nucleotides line up with TRBD2. V lost 6 bases to trimming and J lost 6 bases; unmatched junction nucleotides: 1. Germline V gene lookup returns CDR1 MDHEN and CDR2 SYDVKM. The CDR3 totals 13 residues. DNA of the CDR3: TGTGCCAGCAGGACTAGCGGGTCCGGGGAGCTGTTTTTT. Protein: CASRTSGSGELFF.

This chain uses TRBV19 with TRBJ2-3; D is undetermined. This CDR3 spans 14 amino acids. Germline loops: CDR1 LNHDA, CDR2 SQIVND (reference sequence). Between the trimmed V and J ends, which lost 0 bases and 2 bases, there was a span of 6 bases. Written as DNA, the CDR3 is TGTGCCAGTAGTATAGAACTATTCACAGATACGCAGTATTTT. This encodes CASSIELFTDTQYF. Supplemented by reference TRBV19 and TRBJ2-3, the full variable domain reads DGGITQSPKYLFRKEGQNVTLSCEQNLNHDAMYWYRQDPGQGLRLIYYSQIVNDFQKGDIAEGYSVSREKKESFPLTVTSAQKNPTAFYLCASSIELFTDTQYFGPGTRLTVL.

The V and J genes are TRBV3-1 (or the pseudogene TRBV3-2) and TRBJ1-4; 10 bases map to TRBD1. This CDR3 contains 14 residues. Germline CDR1 reads LGHDT; CDR2 reads YNNKEL (reference sequence). V lost 4 bases to trimming and J lost 8 bases; unmatched junction nucleotides: 4. Written as DNA, the CDR3 is TGTGCCAGCAGCCGGGACAGGGGATCCGAAAAACTGTTTTTT. This sequence encodes CASSRDRGSEKLFF.

V gene TRBV5-1 combines with J gene TRBJ1-5; D is perhaps TRBD1 (5 bases). CDR1 is SGHRS and CDR2 is YFSETQ in the germline V gene. This CDR3 comprises 15 residues. V was pared by 0 bases and J by 0 bases, with 7 bases between. In DNA form, the CDR3 reads TGCGCCAGCAGCTTGGAAGGGGATAGCAATCAGCCCCAGCATTTT. Protein sequence: CASSLEGDSNQPQHF.

The chain has TRBV6-4 and TRBJ1-2, with D tentatively TRBD1 (5 bases). The germline gives CDR1 MRHNA, CDR2 SNTAGT. The CDR3 totals 14 residues. With 0 bases removed from V and 8 bases from J, the gap between germline ends came to 13 bases. The CDR3 spells CASSDSPGVRGYTF. The CDR3 DNA sequence: TGTGCCAGCAGTGACTCCCCGGGGGTGCGGGGCTACACCTTC.

CDR3 amino acids: CASTIRAGDNYGYTF. CDR3 nucleotides: TGTGCCAGTACCATCCGGGCAGGGGATAACTATGGCTACACCTTC. The chain employs TRBV19 and TRBJ1-2; D possibly corresponds to TRBD1 (6 bases). Trimming pared 7 bases from V and 1 base from J, leaving 16 bases between. This CDR3 comprises 15 residues. Looked up from germline, CDR1 is LNHDA and CDR2 is SQIVND (reference sequence).

The chain employs TRBV5-1 and TRBJ2-1, with TRBD2 matching 11 bases. The CDR3 totals 21 residues. V lost 3 bases and J lost 2; bases outside the gene matches: 19. Germline V gene lookup returns CDR1 SGHRS and CDR2 YFSETQ. CDR3: CASSSLTGGSTSGSTYNEQFF. DNA of the CDR3: TGCGCCAGCAGCTCTTTGACAGGGGGTAGCACTAGCGGGAGTACCTACAATGAGCAGTTCTTC.

J is TRBJ2-5 and V is TRBV6-2 or TRBV6-3; 7 bases match TRBD2. V was pared by 2 bases and J by 2 bases, with 8 bases of the junction left unmatched. This CDR3 has 16 residues. Germline CDR1 is MNHEY and CDR2 is SVGEGT. CDR3 sequence (DNA): TGTGCCAGCAGTTACAACCGGGGAGGGATACAAGAGACCCAGTACTTC. Its translation is CASSYNRGGIQETQYF.

V and J are TRBV18 and TRBJ2-7, with 7 bases aligning to TRBD1. From germline, CDR1 is KGHSH and CDR2 LQKENI. This CDR3 is built from 13 residues. V shed 3 bases, J shed 5 bases, and the junction held 4 bases outside the gene matches. The CDR3 DNA sequence: TGTGCCAGCTCACCCGGGACAGTCAACGAGCAGTACTTC. It specifies CASSPGTVNEQYF.

The chain carries TRBV5-1 and TRBJ2-7, with 8 bases that match TRBD2. After removal of 0 bases from V and 6 bases from J, the junction contained 8 bases not matched to a gene. The length of the CDR3 is 15 residues. CDR1 SGHRS and CDR2 YFSETQ come from the germline V gene. CDR3 sequence (DNA): TGCGCCAGCAGCTTGGCCGGTGCGGGAGGTACCGAGCAGTACTTC. This sequence encodes CASSLAGAGGTEQYF.

This clone was picked up one time. The CDR3 nucleotides are TGTGCCAGTCAACCTAGACAGGGTCGCTACGAGCAGTACTTC. Translation: CASQPRQGRYEQYF. The rearrangement links TRBV19 to TRBJ2-7; the match to TRBD1 covers 7 bases. V lost 8 bases, J lost 3 bases, and 10 bases stayed unmatched. Germline V gene lookup returns CDR1 LNHDA and CDR2 SQIVND (reference sequence). This CDR3 contains 14 residues.

The J gene is TRBJ1-1, the V gene TRBV2, with a tentative D call TRBD1 (5 bases). The ends were cut back, 2 bases at V and 1 base at J, with 11 bases in the middle. This CDR3 region has 15 residues. Germline V gives CDR1 SNHLY, CDR2 FYNNEI. The CDR3 sequence is CASSETGVPNTEAFF. The CDR3 DNA reads TGTGCCAGCAGTGAAACGGGGGTTCCGAACACTGAAGCTTTCTTT.

This rearrangement joins TRBV5-4 to TRBJ2-7; TRBD1 matches at 8 bases. J was trimmed by 0 bases and V by 3 bases; bases with no gene match: 2. CDR3 length equals 14 residues. Germline CDR1 SGHNT, CDR2 YYREEE (reference sequence). CDR3 residues: CASSSGQVSYEQYF. The CDR3 DNA reads TGTGCCAGCAGCTCGGGACAGGTCTCCTACGAGCAGTACTTC.

This clone was picked up a small number of times. This chain links TRBV6-5 with TRBJ1-1; weak D call: TRBD1 (5 bases). Trimming took off 4 bases at V and 7 bases at J, with 10 bases between the two ends. Germline-derived CDR1 and CDR2 are MNHEY and SVGAGI. This CDR3 has 12 amino acids. The CDR3 region is CASSSTGFEAFF. In nucleotides, the CDR3 is TGTGCCAGCAGTTCTACAGGATTTGAAGCTTTCTTT.

The genes are TRBV29-1 and TRBJ1-1; 11 bases are a match to TRBD1. The CDR3 has 14 residues. V shed 1 base, J shed 5 bases, and the junction held 3 bases outside the gene matches. CDR1 and CDR2 from the germline V gene are SQVTM and ANQGSEA. The CDR3 protein is CSVEVGQGATEAFF. In DNA form, the CDR3 reads TGCAGCGTTGAAGTCGGACAGGGGGCAACTGAAGCTTTCTTT.

The chain carries TRBV7-3 and TRBJ2-7; 11 bases align to TRBD2. With V trimmed by 6 bases and J by 3 bases, 7 bases remained unmatched. The germline V gene has CDR1 SGHTA and CDR2 FQGTGA. The length of the CDR3 is 15 residues. The CDR3 DNA follows: TGTGCCAGCAGTATTAGCGGGAGGGTTTTCTACGAGCAGTACTTC. Amino acids: CASSISGRVFYEQYF.

The rearrangement links TRBV7-2 to TRBJ2-7; TRBD2 matches 8 bases. The CDR3 runs 19 residues. Germline V gene data show CDR1 as SGHTA and CDR2 as FQGNSA. After removal of 3 bases from V and 7 bases from J, the junction contained 23 bases not matched to a gene. The chain's CDR3 is CASSFRTSGDRYGSREQYF. Written as DNA, the CDR3 is TGTGCCAGCAGCTTTAGAACTAGCGGAGACCGCTACGGCTCACGGGAGCAGTACTTC.

The chain joins TRBV6-2 or TRBV6-3 to TRBJ2-7; 11 nucleotides agree with TRBD1. Germline-derived CDR1 and CDR2 are MNHEY and SVGEGT. CDR3 size: 14 residues. The ends lost 6 bases at V and 2 bases at J; junction bases unmatched: 3. Here the CDR3 DNA reads TGTGCCAGCAGCAGGACAGGGGGCGCCTACGAGCAGTACTTC. It specifies CASSRTGGAYEQYF.

The rearrangement uses TRBV19 and TRBJ1-5, with D possibly TRBD1 on 6 matching bases. Trimming cost V 7 bases and J 6 bases, with 16 bases left between them. The germline CDR1 and CDR2 sequences are LNHDA and SQIVND (reference sequence). The CDR3 has 14 amino acids. The CDR3 DNA is TGTGCCAGTAAGGCGACAGGCCGTGTTCAGCCCCAGCATTTT. Its translation: CASKATGRVQPQHF.